This T cell receptor (beta chain) was identified during a study of CD8 T cells in Susac syndrome. This clonotype was picked up one time. There are 15 residues in the CDR3. Germline V gene data show CDR1 as LGHDT and CDR2 as YNNKEL (reference sequence). Trimming cost V 3 bases and J 2 bases, with 10 bases left between them. CD8+ and CD4+ T cells circulating in blood were sequenced for TCR beta. Reverse transcription of about 0.5 to 1 ug RNA used random hexamers. Amplification of the TCR beta CDR3 was carried out by immunoSEQ multiplex PCR, which spanned a total of 54 Vbeta and 13 Jbeta segments. In TCRdb, the immunoSEQ multiplex PCR reads were re-called with MiXCR into one record per CDR3 protein. The sample lists about 210,000 distinct CDR3 sequences, about 94% occurring once.

The V call is TRBV3-1, the J call TRBJ1-4; D gene unclear. This TCR was recovered from a human donor in good health. Sequences were obtained from CD4+ T cells from PBMCs. The CDR3 region is CASSHSGRTNEKLFF. CDR3 nucleotides: TGTGCCAGCAGCCATTCAGGTCGGACTAATGAAAAACTGTTTTTT.